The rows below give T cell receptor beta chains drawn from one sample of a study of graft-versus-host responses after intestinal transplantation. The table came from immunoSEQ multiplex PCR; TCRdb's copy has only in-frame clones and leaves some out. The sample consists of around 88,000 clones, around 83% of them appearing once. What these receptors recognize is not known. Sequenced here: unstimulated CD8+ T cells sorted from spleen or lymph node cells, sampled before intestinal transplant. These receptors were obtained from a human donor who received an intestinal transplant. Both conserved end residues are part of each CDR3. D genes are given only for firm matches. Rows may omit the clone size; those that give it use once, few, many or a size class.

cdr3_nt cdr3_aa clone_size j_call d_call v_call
TGTGCCAGTAGTTCTACGGACGGACCTAATGAGCAGTTCTTC CASSSTDGPNEQFF . TRBJ2-1 . TRBV19
TGTGCCAGCAGTTACTTCGCCAGGCAAGAGACCCAGTACTTC CASSYFARQETQYF . TRBJ2-5 . TRBV6-6
TGTGCCAGCAGTTACTCGATTTATTCTTGGGGCGGGGAGCTGTTTTTT CASSYSIYSWGGELFF . TRBJ2-2 . TRBV6-5
TGTGCCAGCAGTTACGACTGGCCCCAAGGTGAGCAGTTCTTC CASSYDWPQGEQFF once TRBJ2-1 . TRBV6-5
TGTGCCACCAGCAGAGGGGACAGCTACCTTTCACCCCTCCACTTT CATSRGDSYLSPLHF . TRBJ1-6 TRBD1 TRBV15
TGTGCCAGCAGTTACGGCGGAACCTACGAGCAGTACTTC CASSYGGTYEQYF . TRBJ2-7 . TRBV6-5
TGTGCCAGCAGTGAACGACTAGCATTATACTACGAGCAGTACTTC CASSERLALYYEQYF . TRBJ2-7 TRBD2 TRBV6-1
TGCGCCAGCAGTGAGGGCGGGGGGGCCGTGGAGACCCAGTACTTC CASSEGGGAVETQYF few TRBJ2-5 TRBD2 TRBV10-2
TGTGCCAGCAAGGGAGGTGTGAGCTCCTACGAGCAGTACTTC CASKGGVSSYEQYF . TRBJ2-7 . TRBV6-1
TGTGCCAGCAGTTTGCTCACACCACACACTGAAGCTTTCTTT CASSLLTPHTEAFF . TRBJ1-1 . TRBV6-5
TGCGCCAGCAGCCAAGATCGGAGGGGGCTCGGCTACACCTTC CASSQDRRGLGYTF . TRBJ1-2 TRBD1 TRBV4-1
TGTGCCAGCAGCGAGGCGGGACTCTTTATCGAGCAGTACTTC CASSEAGLFIEQYF once TRBJ2-7 . TRBV7-8
TGTGCCAGCAGCGTAGCGAGTCTAGCGGGAGCCTACGAGCAGTACTTC CASSVASLAGAYEQYF . TRBJ2-7 TRBD2 TRBV9
TGTGCCAGCAGCTTAGAGCGGGGCAAAGAGGCCCAGTACTTC CASSLERGKEAQYF once TRBJ2-5 TRBD2 TRBV11-1
TGTGCCATCAGTGGGACAGGGGGCAGGTACGAGCAGTACTTC CAISGTGGRYEQYF . TRBJ2-7 TRBD1 TRBV10-3
TGTGCCAGCAGTGCCGTACCACTAGCGGGAGTCATTCAAGATACGCAGTATTTT CASSAVPLAGVIQDTQYF . TRBJ2-3 TRBD2 TRBV6-1
TGTGCCAGCAGCTTTCAGGGCTCCTACGAGCAGTACTTC CASSFQGSYEQYF once TRBJ2-7 . TRBV5-5
TGCGCCAGCAGCCAAGGGGGGGGAGTCTCCTACGAGCAGTACTTC CASSQGGGVSYEQYF few TRBJ2-7 TRBD2 TRBV4-1
TGCGCCAGCAGCCAAGATCCGGAAGAGACCCAGTACTTC CASSQDPEETQYF . TRBJ2-5 . TRBV4-1
TGCGCCAGCAGCTTGACAGGGATGAACACTGAAGCTTTCTTT CASSLTGMNTEAFF . TRBJ1-1 . TRBV5-1
TGTGCTAGCAGCTCAAGGAGTAGCGGGAGGGGAGAGACCCAGTACTTC CASSSRSSGRGETQYF . TRBJ2-5 TRBD2 TRBV7-7
TGTGCCAGCAGCTTTAAAGAGGGATTAGCGGCGGGCGAGCAGTACTTC CASSFKEGLAAGEQYF once TRBJ2-7 . TRBV5-4
TGTGCCAGCAGTGAAGGCGGCAGATCCTACGAGCAGTACTTC CASSEGGRSYEQYF . TRBJ2-7 . TRBV25-1
TGTGCCAGCACCGCTTCCGAATGGGGAGGGGACACTGAAGCTTTCTTT CASTASEWGGDTEAFF . TRBJ1-1 . TRBV6-6
TGTGCCAGCAGTTGGGGCCATAGCAATCAGCCCCAGCATTTT CASSWGHSNQPQHF . TRBJ1-5 . TRBV27
TGTGCCAGCAGCTTAGGATCTAGGGGTGCAGATACGCAGTATTTT CASSLGSRGADTQYF . TRBJ2-3 . TRBV7-6
TGTGCCAGCAGTGAAACCGGGACGGTCAGCTCCTACGAGCAGTACTTC CASSETGTVSSYEQYF . TRBJ2-7 . TRBV6-1
TGTGCCAGTAGTATTAGCGGGAGGGGGAACAATGAGCAGTTCTTC CASSISGRGNNEQFF . TRBJ2-1 TRBD2 TRBV19
TGTGCCAGTAGTTCTTGGACAGGGGACAATCAGCCCCAGCATTTT CASSSWTGDNQPQHF . TRBJ1-5 TRBD1 TRBV19
TGTGCCAGCAGCCAAGTAGCGACAGACTACGAGCAGTACTTC CASSQVATDYEQYF . TRBJ2-7 . TRBV4-2
TGTGCCAGCAGATTCTTGGACACCCGCGATCGCTATGCCTTC CASRFLDTRDRYAF . TRBJ1-2 . TRBV6-5
TGTGCCAGCAGTCCGAGCGGGAGTTGGACCTACGAGCAGTACTTC CASSPSGSWTYEQYF few TRBJ2-7 TRBD2 TRBV27
TGTGCCAGCAGTTTTCCGACAGGGCCTAATGAAAAACTGTTTTTT CASSFPTGPNEKLFF . TRBJ1-4 TRBD1 TRBV28
TGTGCCAGCAGTTTTTCGGGGGCGCAGGGGGAATCTGAGCCCCAGCATTTT CASSFSGAQGESEPQHF . TRBJ1-5 TRBD1 TRBV28
TGTGCCAGCAGCTTACACTTCCAAGAGACCCAGTACTTC CASSLHFQETQYF . TRBJ2-5 . TRBV7-8
TGTGCCAGCAGCGTCGGGACAGGCGGCAATGAGCAGTTCTTC CASSVGTGGNEQFF . TRBJ2-1 TRBD1 TRBV9
TGCAGCGTCCCCATTTCTTACAGGGAGGACTATGGCTACACCTTC CSVPISYREDYGYTF . TRBJ1-2 . TRBV29-1
TGTGCCAGCAGCCTCGGTACGGCTCCCGAAGCTTTCTTT CASSLGTAPEAFF . TRBJ1-1 . TRBV6-5
TGTGCCACCAGCAGAGACCCGCGGCCCGGAATTGGAAACACCATATATTTT CATSRDPRPGIGNTIYF . TRBJ1-3 . TRBV15
TGTGCCAGCAGTTACAGGGGAGGGAGTGAAAAACTGTTTTTT CASSYRGGSEKLFF . TRBJ1-4 . TRBV6-6
TGTGCCAGTAGTATAGGGGGACTAGCGGGATATGAGCAGTTCTTC CASSIGGLAGYEQFF . TRBJ2-1 TRBD2 TRBV19
TGCGCCAGCAGCCAAGACCGGGACAGGGGGTTCTACGAGCAGTACTTC CASSQDRDRGFYEQYF . TRBJ2-7 TRBD1 TRBV4-1
TGTGCCAGCAGCTCCTGGACTTTGACAGATACGCAGTATTTT CASSSWTLTDTQYF . TRBJ2-3 . TRBV11-2
TGTGCCAGCAGTGTCGCCGGGACAACTTACGAGCAGTACTTC CASSVAGTTYEQYF . TRBJ2-7 . TRBV2
TGCGCCAGCAGCTCTACTAGCGGGTCGATTGATGAGCAGTTCTTC CASSSTSGSIDEQFF . TRBJ2-1 TRBD2 TRBV5-1
TGTGCCAGCAGTTTGGTAAGACAGCCCTACGAGCAGTACTTC CASSLVRQPYEQYF few TRBJ2-7 . TRBV28
TGCGCCAGCAGCTTGATGGACATATACTACGAGCAGTACTTC CASSLMDIYYEQYF . TRBJ2-7 . TRBV5-1
TGTGCCACCTCCTCTTGGATGAGCCAAGAGACCCAGTACTTC CATSSWMSQETQYF . TRBJ2-5 . TRBV27
TGTGCCAGCGCCGGGACTGAAGCTTTCTTT CASAGTEAFF . TRBJ1-1 . TRBV19
TGTGCCAGCAGCCCCCTCCCGGGACACAGCACAGATACGCAGTATTTT CASSPLPGHSTDTQYF . TRBJ2-3 . TRBV7-3
TGTGCCAGCAGTGTCCCCGGGGCGGCAGGGGTCCCCTACGAGCAGTACTTC CASSVPGAAGVPYEQYF . TRBJ2-7 . TRBV6-1
TGTGCCACCAGCACCCACAGTTTCCAAGAGACCCAGTACTTC CATSTHSFQETQYF . TRBJ2-5 . TRBV15
TGTGCCAGCAGCCCAACTAGCGGGGGGGGTTCCTACAATGAGCAGTTCTTC CASSPTSGGGSYNEQFF . TRBJ2-1 TRBD2 TRBV11-1
TGTGCCAGCGGTATTCAGCCCCAGCATTTT CASGIQPQHF . TRBJ1-5 . TRBV27
TGTGCCAGCGGACCTGGATGGGGGGAGCTGTTTTTT CASGPGWGELFF . TRBJ2-2 . TRBV6-6
TGTGCCAGCAGTAGACAGGGAAACACTGAAGCTTTCTTT CASSRQGNTEAFF . TRBJ1-1 TRBD1 TRBV9
TGCGCCAGCAGCCAAGAAATGGGAACAGTCTATGGCTACACCTTC CASSQEMGTVYGYTF . TRBJ1-2 . TRBV4-1